These 25 T cell receptor beta chains came from one sample sequenced in a study of T cell clusters in autoimmune cytopenias. Approximately 36,000 genome equivalents of blood DNA were amplified for TRB. TRB was amplified by touch-down multiplex PCR, primer pools A and B combined. With the multiplex PCR reads reprocessed, TCRdb shows one record per CDR3 protein and no DNA. Its table records 6,500 to 7,000 distinct CDR3 sequences. The same data also contributed to another study, on T cell repertoires in aging, cancer and after chemotherapy.

The material sequenced was peripheral blood. These receptors all come from a human donor in good health.

This chain connects TRBV27 to TRBJ2-2; TCRdb names TRBD1, which stays unverified in the absence of DNA. The CDR3 contains 15 residues. Germline V gene lookup returns CDR1 MNHEY and CDR2 SMNVEV (reference sequence). The CDR3: CASRQGIENTGELFF.

The rearrangement joins TRBV15 to TRBJ2-1. CDR3 length: 17 residues. Germline values: CDR1 LNHNV, CDR2 YYDKDF (reference sequence). CDR3: CATSRDPTTSSYNEQFF.

The V and J genes are TRBV5-4 and TRBJ2-3. From germline, CDR1 is SGHNT and CDR2 YYREEE (reference sequence). CDR3 length: 13 residues. The CDR3 sequence: CASSLLFTDTQYF.

The chain joins TRBV5-1 to TRBJ1-4; TCRdb's D call, TRBD1, is unchecked because there is no DNA. This CDR3 has 15 residues. CDR1 is SGHRS and CDR2 is YFSETQ in the germline V gene. The CDR3 sequence is CASSAGVGRLEKLFF.

The chain couples TRBV5-6 to TRBJ2-5; TCRdb gives TRBD1 as the D gene, but with no DNA this cannot be confirmed. CDR1 and CDR2 (germline): SGHDT, YYEEEE. The CDR3 loop spans 16 amino acids. The CDR3 is CASSFLGRGREETQYF. Full variable domain (rest looked up from reference TRBV5-6 and TRBJ2-5): DAGVTQSPTHLIKTRGQQVTLRCSPKSGHDTVSWYQQALGQGPQFIFQYYEEEERQRGNFPDRFSGHQFPNYSSELNVNALLLGDSALYLCASSFLGRGREETQYFGPGTRLLVL.

This chain joins TRBV5-4 and TRBJ2-2; no DNA is available, so the TRBD2 call from TCRdb remains unchecked. This CDR3 has 18 amino acids. The germline gives CDR1 SGHNT, CDR2 YYREEE (reference sequence). Here the CDR3 reads CASITAGLAGGNTGELFF.

This clonotype is classed as medium-sized by frequency. The rearrangement links TRBV5-6 to TRBJ2-1; TCRdb lists TRBD1, though no DNA is available to test this call. This CDR3 is 16 amino acids long. Germline CDR1 SGHDT, CDR2 YYEEEE. The CDR3 spells CASSPYRDRGMVEQFF.

This clonotype is identified as medium-sized from frequency. CDR3 loop: CASLSRDESTDTQYF. The J gene is TRBJ2-3, the V gene TRBV19; TCRdb's assignment of TRBD1 cannot be checked, as there is no DNA. Germline V gene sequence: CDR1 LNHDA, CDR2 SQIVND (reference sequence). There are 15 residues in the CDR3.

V gene TRBV12-3 or TRBV12-4 combines with J gene TRBJ1-5. There are 14 residues in the CDR3. The CDR3 loop reads CASSNTASNQPQHF.

This clonotype is classed as medium-sized by frequency. The chain employs TRBV5-4 and TRBJ2-3; the D gene TCRdb calls, TRBD1, cannot be checked with no DNA. Per the germline V gene, CDR1 is SGHNT and CDR2 is YYREEE (reference sequence). CDR3 size: 15 residues. The CDR3 region is CASSSPTVRTDTQYF.

The rearrangement links TRBV5-4 to TRBJ2-7; TCRdb picks TRBD2, but there is no DNA to check that call. In germline, CDR1 is SGHNT, CDR2 YYREEE (reference sequence). The CDR3 contains 15 residues. The CDR3 region is CASSFEGGPSYEQYF. The variable domain in full, with the rest retrieved from reference TRBV5-4 and TRBJ2-7, is ETGVTQSPTHLIKTRGQQVTLRCSSQSGHNTVSWYQQALGQGPQFIFQYYREEENGRGNFPPRFSGLQFPNYSSELNVNALELDDSALYLCASSFEGGPSYEQYFGPGTRLTVT.

This rearrangement joins TRBV6-1 to TRBJ2-2; the D call from TCRdb, TRBD2, cannot be confirmed without DNA. This CDR3 spans 15 amino acids. CDR1 is MNHNS, CDR2 SASEGT, per germline. The CDR3 sequence: CASTPAAGFTGELFF.

The genes are TRBV10-3 and TRBJ1-4. The CDR3 is 13 amino acids. Germline V gives CDR1 ENHRY, CDR2 SYGVKD. The CDR3 here is CATRGREIEKLFF.

The chain combines TRBV27 with TRBJ2-7; the D call of TRBD2 rests on TCRdb alone, since no DNA is present to check it. The CDR3 extends over 16 amino acids. CDR1 and CDR2 (germline): MNHEY, SMNVEV (reference sequence). The CDR3 spells CASRKGTSGRAGEQYF.

The chain uses TRBV19 and TRBJ2-1; TCRdb calls TRBD2, which cannot be checked without DNA. Per the germline V gene, CDR1 is LNHDA and CDR2 is SQIVND (reference sequence). The CDR3 extends over 15 amino acids. This CDR3 is CASRGTSGAFNEQFF.

J is TRBJ2-3 and V is TRBV27; TCRdb lists TRBD1, though no DNA is available to test this call. This CDR3 spans 15 amino acids. Germline loops: CDR1 MNHEY, CDR2 SMNVEV (reference sequence). CDR3 loop: CASSAGQARTDTQYF.

This clonotype is classed as medium-sized by frequency. The chain carries TRBV15 and TRBJ2-7; TCRdb's assignment of TRBD2 cannot be checked, as there is no DNA. In germline, CDR1 is LNHNV, CDR2 YYDKDF (reference sequence). The CDR3 is 15 residues long. The CDR3: CATSRRLAGAPEQYF.

The V gene is TRBV5-1, the J gene TRBJ2-6. CDR1 and CDR2 from the germline V gene are SGHRS and YFSETQ. The CDR3 consists of 17 residues. The CDR3 here is CASTGAEPYSGANVLTF.

This rearrangement joins TRBV6-5 to TRBJ2-1. The CDR3 extends over 14 amino acids. Germline CDR1 MNHEY, CDR2 SVGAGI. CDR3 protein: CVARRGVAYNEQFF.

The V call is TRBV19, the J call TRBJ1-2; the TCRdb call, TRBD1, lacks DNA for checking. CDR1 and CDR2 (germline): LNHDA, SQIVND (reference sequence). The CDR3 is 16 residues long. CDR3 protein: CASRGQGRNRFPGYTF.

The J gene is TRBJ1-5, the V gene TRBV6-5; as DNA is missing, the TRBD1 call by TCRdb cannot be tested. The CDR3 totals 16 residues. Germline CDR1 reads MNHEY; CDR2 reads SVGAGI. The CDR3 loop is CASGRQGQESNQPQHF.

V usage is TRBV6-1 and J usage is TRBJ1-1; checking the TCRdb D call of TRBD1 is not possible without DNA. In germline, CDR1 is MNHNS, CDR2 SASEGT. This CDR3 is 16 amino acids long. The CDR3 loop is CASSSSSRGMNTEAFF.

The chain employs TRBV27 and TRBJ2-7; TCRdb indicates TRBD1, and absent DNA this call remains unverified. The germline V gene encodes CDR1 MNHEY and CDR2 SMNVEV (reference sequence). This CDR3 comprises 15 residues. This chain's CDR3 is CASRGGRVKAYEQYF.

The rearrangement joins TRBV6-1 to TRBJ1-5; the TCRdb D gene call, TRBD1, has no DNA to confirm it. Looked up from germline, CDR1 is MNHNS and CDR2 is SASEGT. This CDR3 region has 13 residues. The CDR3 region is CASSEALRGGWHF.

The V and J genes are TRBV30 and TRBJ1-2. This CDR3 has 13 amino acids. Germline V gene lookup returns CDR1 GTSNPN and CDR2 SVGIG (reference sequence). CDR3 region: CAWLHRQIYGYTF.